The 23 T cell receptor beta chains presented below share a single source sample, sequenced in a study of graft-versus-host responses after intestinal transplantation. The antigens of these receptors remain unknown. Some clones are missing from TCRdb's copy, which holds only in-frame ones; the method was immunoSEQ multiplex PCR. The sample holds 25,000 to 35,000 clones, around 85% seen once. The sequencing used unstimulated CD8+ T cells sorted from spleen or lymph node cells, collected before intestinal transplant. The receptor set was obtained from a human donor who received an intestinal transplant.

The J gene is TRBJ2-4, the V gene TRBV12-1; the D call in the table, TRBD2, was not verified against the DNA. TRBV12-1 is a recognized pseudogene. The CDR3 contains 20 residues. The CDR3 here is CAILGLAGVGRRVAKNIQYF. The CDR3 DNA follows: TGTGCCATCTTAGGACTAGCGGGAGTCGGGCGGCGAGTAGCCAAAAACATTCAGTACTTC.

This chain links TRBV27 with TRBJ2-5; 12 bases map to TRBD2. The CDR3 loop spans 14 amino acids. CDR1 is MNHEY and CDR2 is SMNVEV in the germline V gene (reference sequence). After removal of 5 bases from V and 10 bases from J, the junction contained 8 bases not matched to a gene. The chain's CDR3 is CASSTRLAGADQYF. CDR3 sequence (DNA): TGTGCCAGCAGTACCAGACTAGCGGGAGCGGACCAGTACTTC.

V and J are TRBV10-2 and TRBJ2-7; 7 bases are a match to TRBD1. With V trimmed by 4 bases and J by 3 bases, 18 bases remained unmatched. Germline V gene lookup returns CDR1 WSHSY and CDR2 SAAADI. The CDR3 runs to 18 residues. CDR3 loop: CASSGTGEGRECRYEQYF. CDR3 DNA sequence: TGCGCCAGCAGTGGGACAGGCGAGGGAAGGGAGTGCCGCTACGAGCAGTACTTC.

V and J are TRBV14 and TRBJ2-1, with D maybe TRBD2 (5 bases). Germline CDR1 reads SGHDN; CDR2 reads FVKESK. The V gene lost 1 base and the J gene lost 4 bases, with 11 bases spanning the gap. The length of the CDR3 is 15 residues. The CDR3 region is CASSQVLSGYNEQFF. The CDR3 nucleotides are TGTGCCAGCAGCCAAGTACTAAGCGGATACAATGAGCAGTTCTTC.

The chain is built from TRBV13 and TRBJ1-1, with D hard to call. From germline, CDR1 is PRHDT and CDR2 FYEKMQ (reference sequence). V shed 5 bases and J shed 7 bases, with 17 bases lying between them. This CDR3 has 14 residues. CDR3 nucleotide sequence: TGTGCCAGCAGCACGATTATGAGAGGCATTGAAGCTTTCTTT. Translating it yields CASSTIMRGIEAFF.

This CDR3 is CASSNRLGQGTYEQYF. CDR3 DNA sequence: TGTGCCAGCAGCAATCGACTCGGACAGGGGACCTACGAGCAGTACTTC. The V and J genes are TRBV28 and TRBJ2-7; 9 nucleotides line up with TRBD1. CDR1 is MDHEN and CDR2 is SYDVKM in the germline V gene. Trimming removed 6 bases from V and 2 bases from J; junction bases left unmatched: 11. The CDR3 runs to 16 residues.

V usage is TRBV10-1 and J usage is TRBJ2-5; tentatively, D is TRBD2 (5 bases). The end of the DNA fits TRBJ2-7 better, so the J call may be wrong. Germline lookup yields CDR1 WNHNN and CDR2 SYGVQD (reference sequence). The CDR3 runs 14 residues. Here the CDR3 reads CASSERGLSYEQYF. CDR3 nucleotides: TGCGCCAGCAGTGAACGAGGGTTGTCCTACGAGCAGTACTTC.

J is TRBJ2-1 and V is TRBV28; TRBD1 might be the D (5 bases). The germline V and J ends were trimmed by 2 bases and 10 bases, with 12 bases remaining between them. Germline V gene data show CDR1 as MDHEN and CDR2 as SYDVKM. The CDR3 has 13 residues. CDR3 in DNA: TGTGCCAGCAGTTTAGCACAAGGGGAAGAGCAGTTCTTC. It translates to CASSLAQGEEQFF.

V usage is TRBV11-2 and J usage is TRBJ2-7, with TRBD2 as a possible D gene (6 bases). The ends were cut back, 4 bases at V and 4 bases at J, with 11 bases in the middle. The CDR3 has 13 residues. Looked up from germline, CDR1 is SGHAT and CDR2 is FQNNGV. This CDR3 is CASSSHLAYEQYF. CDR3 sequence (DNA): TGTGCCAGCAGCTCCCACCTAGCGTACGAGCAGTACTTC.

By sample fraction, this clone is medium-sized (0.01 to 0.1%). This rearrangement joins TRBV5-6 to TRBJ1-5; D perhaps matches TRBD1 (5 bases). This CDR3 is built from 13 residues. Germline CDR1 reads SGHDT; CDR2 reads YYEEEE. V lost 4 bases, J lost 6 bases, and 11 bases lay in between. CDR3: CASSLLGGQPQHF. Here the CDR3 DNA reads TGTGCCAGCAGCCTCTTGGGGGGTCAGCCCCAGCATTTT.

This clone appeared once. The V and J genes are TRBV6-5 and TRBJ2-1, with TRBD2 matching 7 bases. Germline V gene sequence: CDR1 MNHEY, CDR2 SVGAGI. Germline trimming cut 1 base from V and 4 bases from J; bases unmatched to any gene: 7. This CDR3 comprises 16 residues. CDR3 sequence: CASSYYSSGGYNEQFF. CDR3 DNA sequence: TGTGCCAGCAGTTACTACAGCTCGGGGGGATACAATGAGCAGTTCTTC.

Only one count was recorded for this clone. The chain combines TRBV2 with TRBJ2-3, with D perhaps TRBD2 (6 bases). Germline V lookup: CDR1 SNHLY, CDR2 FYNNEI. V was pared by 2 bases and J by 2 bases, with 14 bases between. This CDR3 has 16 residues. CDR3 nucleotide sequence: TGTGCCAGCAGTGAATGGGTTAGCGGCTTCACAGATACGCAGTATTTT. Translating it yields CASSEWVSGFTDTQYF.

The CDR3 coding sequence is TGCGCCAGCAGCCGGAAGGGGGTAAGGGACACCTACGAGCAGTACTTC. It encodes CASSRKGVRDTYEQYF. This chain uses TRBV4-1 with TRBJ2-7; possible D gene TRBD1, 6 bases. Germline loops: CDR1 MGHRA, CDR2 YSYEKL. CDR3 length: 16 amino acids. Trimming stripped 4 bases from V and 2 bases from J, with 18 bases between.

This clone was picked up one time. The chain carries TRBV29-1 and TRBJ2-7, with D possibly being TRBD1 (7 bases). CDR1 SQVTM and CDR2 ANQGSEA come from the germline V gene. Trimming left V 6 bases short and J 3 bases short, with 15 bases between. This CDR3 contains 13 residues. CDR3 nucleotide sequence: TGCAGCGTCCTCCAGGGGGGCGGCTACGAGCAGTACTTC. This gives the protein CSVLQGGGYEQYF.

V is TRBV7-9 and J is TRBJ2-3; no reliable D call. Between the trimmed V and J ends, which lost 4 bases and 6 bases, there was a span of 11 bases. CDR1 is SEHNR and CDR2 is FQNEAQ in the germline V gene (reference sequence). This CDR3 is 13 amino acids long. CDR3 residues: CASSSIIRDTQYF. The CDR3, as DNA: TGTGCCAGCAGCTCCATCATTCGGGATACGCAGTATTTT.

The rearrangement uses TRBV4-2 and TRBJ2-1; 7 bases are shared with TRBD2. The CDR3 sequence is 19 residues long. V dropped 0 bases and J dropped 0; count of bases not matched to a gene: 11. Germline-derived CDR1 and CDR2 are LGHNA and YNFKEQ. As DNA, the CDR3 is TGTGCCAGCAGCCAAGAAAAGGCGGGAGAGCCGAGCTCCTACAATGAGCAGTTCTTC. Translation gives CASSQEKAGEPSSYNEQFF.

The chain combines TRBV21-1 with TRBJ2-5; the table's D call of TRBD1 was not tested on the DNA. TRBV21-1 is given as a pseudogene. The length of the CDR3 is 18 residues. CDR3 DNA: TGTGCCAGCAGCAAAGTGCCCGGGACAGGGGGACCCCAAGAGACCCAGTACTTC. Translation: CASSKVPGTGGPQETQYF.

In its sample, this clone was seen once. The chain has TRBV11-2 and TRBJ2-3; the D gene is possibly TRBD2 (7 bases). In germline, CDR1 is SGHAT, CDR2 FQNNGV. Trimming left V 2 bases short and J 1 base short, with 19 bases between. The CDR3 contains 18 residues. CDR3 DNA sequence: TGTGCCAGCAGCTTAACAAAGGGGGGGCGGCCCGGCACAGATACGCAGTATTTT. Translation: CASSLTKGGRPGTDTQYF.

The chain couples TRBV27 to TRBJ2-7; D remains unclear. Looked up from germline, CDR1 is MNHEY and CDR2 is SMNVEV (reference sequence). CDR3 length: 14 residues. V gave up 3 bases and J gave up 3 bases, with 12 bases separating them. The CDR3 is CASSLSRSIYEQYF. CDR3 DNA sequence: TGTGCCAGCAGTTTGTCGAGGTCGATCTACGAGCAGTACTTC.

The V and J genes are TRBV11-2 and TRBJ1-2; tentative D call: TRBD1 (6 bases). This CDR3 contains 14 residues. The germline V gene has CDR1 SGHAT and CDR2 FQNNGV. With 5 bases removed from V and 0 bases from J, the gap between germline ends came to 10 bases. CDR3 sequence reads: CASSPWTANYGYTF. In DNA, the CDR3 is TGTGCCAGCAGCCCCTGGACAGCTAACTATGGCTACACCTTC.

The chain uses TRBV7-9 and TRBJ1-1; D perhaps matches TRBD1 (5 bases). Trimming left V 2 bases short and J 8 bases short, with 12 bases between. Germline-derived CDR1 and CDR2 are SEHNR and FQNEAQ (reference sequence). The CDR3 sequence is 13 residues long. The CDR3 DNA reads as TGTGCCAGCAGCTTATCGGTTTGGACAGAAGCTTTCTTT. Protein: CASSLSVWTEAFF.

The chain couples TRBV7-9 to TRBJ2-4, with D uncertain. This CDR3 is built from 15 residues. Germline lookup yields CDR1 SEHNR and CDR2 FQNEAQ (reference sequence). V lost 5 bases and J lost 3, with 14 bases in between. This CDR3 is CASSPPITGKNIQYF. The DNA for the CDR3 is TGTGCCAGCAGCCCACCCATAACGGGCAAAAACATTCAGTACTTC. The full variable domain, its missing parts supplied by reference TRBV7-9 and TRBJ2-4, is DTGVSQNPRHKITKRGQNVTFRCDPISEHNRLYWYRQTLGQGPEFLTYFQNEAQLEKSRLLSDRFSAERPKGSFSTLEIQRTEQGDSAMYLCASSPPITGKNIQYFGAGTRLSVL.

The chain recombines TRBV28 with TRBJ1-5; D uncertain. The CDR3 has 14 residues. V lost 3 bases and J lost 3, with 9 bases in between. CDR1 is MDHEN and CDR2 is SYDVKM in the germline V gene. CDR3 DNA sequence: TGTGCCAGCAGTTTGTGGCAGGACAATCAGCCCCAGCATTTT. Amino acid sequence: CASSLWQDNQPQHF.